One and the same sample provided the 2 T cell receptor beta chains below, sequenced in a study of blood T cell repertoires in COVID-19. The repertoire was sequenced with immunoSEQ multiplex PCR; TCRdb's copy has only in-frame clones and lacks some. Among some 150,000 clones, 83% were seen once, and the ten largest hold around 3.6%. The specimen was PBMCs or T cells enriched from blood (not recorded which). Every receptor here comes from a woman in her forties or fifties in a cohort exposed to, infected with or recovered from COVID-19 (not recorded which).

This clone was observed a single time. This chain's CDR3 is CASSVVSGVNTDTQYF. The CDR3 DNA is TGTGCCAGCAGCGTAGTTTCCGGGGTAAACACAGATACGCAGTATTTT. The V and J genes are TRBV9 and TRBJ2-3; perhaps TRBD2 as D (5 bases). Germline CDR1 reads SGDLS; CDR2 reads YYNGEE. This CDR3 is built from 16 residues. Trimming removed 0 bases at V and 2 bases at J, with 13 bases between.

In its sample, this clone was seen a few times. The V call is TRBV12-1, the J call TRBJ2-5; the D call in the table, TRBD2, was not verified against the DNA. TRBV12-1 is deemed a pseudogene. The CDR3 contains 14 residues. CDR3 sequence reads: CASSLRTSGETQYF. The CDR3 bases are TGTGCCAGCAGCTTAAGGACTAGCGGAGAGACCCAGTACTTC.